This paragraph reports one T cell receptor beta chain. What it binds is unknown. The V end was cut by 8 bases, the J end by 2 bases, with 13 bases between. The CDR3 spans 13 residues. The sample belongs to a study of cytomegalovirus exposure and HLA in healthy donors. Overall study results and limits: It was about 150 TCR beta chains that were listed as cytomegalovirus-associated. There were some public TCRs occurring in many donors, but most TCR sequences were rare.

The donors were members of the roughly 120-subject validation cohort (separate from the roughly 700-subject first cohort). The protocol was immunoSEQ multiplex PCR, while the TCRdb copy is restricted to in-frame clones and leaves out a portion. The sample lists some 200,000 clones; 90% to 95% were seen once. Input material: PBMCs. The chain has TRBV23-1 and TRBJ2-7; TRBD2 is a possible D gene (6 bases). TRBV23-1 qualifies as an ORF whose function is uncertain. The receptor's source is a woman aged 18-29 years in good health and CMV-seronegative. CDR3 nucleotide sequence: TGCGCCAGCCGGCCGGGGGAGACCTACGAGCAGTACTTC. This sequence encodes CASRPGETYEQYF.